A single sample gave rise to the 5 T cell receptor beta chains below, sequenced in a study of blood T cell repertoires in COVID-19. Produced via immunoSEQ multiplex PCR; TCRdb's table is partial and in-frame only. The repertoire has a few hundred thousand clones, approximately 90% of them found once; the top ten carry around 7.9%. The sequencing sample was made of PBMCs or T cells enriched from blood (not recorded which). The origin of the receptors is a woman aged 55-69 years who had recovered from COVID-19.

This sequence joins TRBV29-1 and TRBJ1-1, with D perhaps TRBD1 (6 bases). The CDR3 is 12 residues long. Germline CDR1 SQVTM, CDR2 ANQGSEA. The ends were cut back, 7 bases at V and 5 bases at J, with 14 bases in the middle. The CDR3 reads CSARTQGTEAFF. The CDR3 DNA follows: TGCAGCGCCCGGACACAGGGAACTGAAGCTTTCTTT.

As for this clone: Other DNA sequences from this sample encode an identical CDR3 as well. CDR3 sequence: CASRPTVNYGYTF. For the CDR3, the DNA is TGTGCCAGCAGACCGACAGTAAACTATGGCTACACCTTC. The V gene is TRBV6-5, the J gene TRBJ1-2, with D possibly matching TRBD1 (5 bases). CDR3 length equals 13 residues. The germline CDR1 and CDR2 sequences are MNHEY and SVGAGI. V lost 6 bases, J lost 2 bases, and 10 bases lay in between.

CDR3 coding DNA: TGCGCCAGCAGCTTCGGGATTGAAGCAACTAATGAAAAACTGTTTTTT. It translates to CASSFGIEATNEKLFF. This sequence joins TRBV5-1 and TRBJ1-4; D unresolved. The CDR3 is 16 amino acids. Germline V gene lookup returns CDR1 SGHRS and CDR2 YFSETQ. V lost 2 bases to trimming and J lost 0 bases, with 11 bases between them.

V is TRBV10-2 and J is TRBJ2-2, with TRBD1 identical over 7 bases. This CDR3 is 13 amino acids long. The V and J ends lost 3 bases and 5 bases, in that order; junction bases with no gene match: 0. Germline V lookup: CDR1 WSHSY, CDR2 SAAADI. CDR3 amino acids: CASSDRGTGELFF. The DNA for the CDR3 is TGCGCCAGCAGTGACAGGGGGACCGGGGAGCTGTTTTTT.

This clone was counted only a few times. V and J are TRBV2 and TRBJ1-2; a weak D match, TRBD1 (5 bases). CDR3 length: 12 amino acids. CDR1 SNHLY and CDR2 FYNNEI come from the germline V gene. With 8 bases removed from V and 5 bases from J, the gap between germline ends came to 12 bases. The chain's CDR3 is CASGATAYGYTF. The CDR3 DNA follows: TGTGCCAGCGGGGCGACCGCATATGGCTACACCTTC.